These 24 T cell receptor beta chains were all obtained from the same sample, sequenced in a study of cytomegalovirus exposure and HLA in healthy donors. Sequencing was performed with immunoSEQ multiplex PCR; in TCRdb, only in-frame clones are kept and a portion is missing. Among roughly 75,000 clones listed, 94% were seen once. The source material was PBMCs. These receptors all come from a woman aged 18-29 years in good health and CMV-seronegative.

Sample share makes this clone medium-sized (0.01 to 0.1%). The rearrangement joins TRBV27 to TRBJ2-7; 7 nucleotides agree with TRBD2. Germline CDR1 MNHEY, CDR2 SMNVEV (reference sequence). The CDR3 is 13 residues long. The junction had 3 bases not matched to a gene; V was cut back by 1 base and J by 6 bases. CDR3 sequence (DNA): TGTGCCAGCAGTTTATTCTGGGGGGGCGAGCAGTACTTC. It is translated as CASSLFWGGEQYF.

The chain uses TRBV12-1 and TRBJ1-3; TRBD1 is the table's D call and was not checked against the DNA. TRBV12-1 is a known pseudogene. The CDR3 runs to 16 residues. CDR3 residues: CASSFADSPSGNTIYF. For the CDR3, the DNA is TGTGCCAGCAGCTTTGCGGACAGTCCCTCTGGAAACACCATATATTTT.

The chain links TRBV4-3 to TRBJ1-1, with TRBD1 as a possible D gene (5 bases). V was pared by 0 bases and J by 1 base, with 6 bases between. CDR3 size: 14 residues. Germline V gene lookup returns CDR1 LGHNA and CDR2 YSLEER. The CDR3 DNA sequence: TGCGCCAGCAGCCAAGAGGGGCAGAACACTGAAGCTTTCTTT. It yields the protein CASSQEGQNTEAFF.

The chain joins TRBV6-1 to TRBJ2-1; possibly TRBD2 for D (6 bases). Deletions cut 6 bases from V and 4 bases from J, with 10 bases between. CDR3 length: 13 residues. Germline V gene sequence: CDR1 MNHNS, CDR2 SASEGT. The chain's CDR3 is CASRPGVYNEQFF. The CDR3 DNA reads TGTGCCAGCAGACCGGGAGTGTACAATGAGCAGTTCTTC.

The genes are TRBV27 and TRBJ1-5; 10 nucleotides line up with TRBD1. Trimming removed 5 bases from V and 9 bases from J; junction bases left unmatched: 4. Germline values: CDR1 MNHEY, CDR2 SMNVEV (reference sequence). The CDR3 contains 13 residues. Here the CDR3 reads CASSRTGGRPQHF. The CDR3 DNA reads as TGTGCCAGCAGTCGGACAGGGGGTCGGCCCCAGCATTTT.

This chain joins TRBV28 and TRBJ2-1, with D tentatively TRBD2 (6 bases). V dropped 6 bases and J dropped 0 bases, with 9 bases sitting between them. Germline V lookup: CDR1 MDHEN, CDR2 SYDVKM. This CDR3 is 14 amino acids long. The CDR3 reads CASSGGSSYNEQFF. The CDR3 region has the DNA TGTGCCAGCAGCGGAGGGAGCTCCTACAATGAGCAGTTCTTC.

The V gene is TRBV6-1, the J gene TRBJ1-4; 8 positions match TRBD1. V gave up 8 bases and J gave up 6 bases; unmatched junction bases: 8. The CDR3 covers 14 residues. CDR1 is MNHNS, CDR2 SASEGT, per germline. CDR3 region: CASLGQGYHEKLFF. As DNA, the CDR3 is TGTGCCAGCCTCGGACAGGGATATCATGAAAAACTGTTTTTT.

This chain uses TRBV7-9 with TRBJ1-5; 9 nucleotides match TRBD1. Germline CDR1 is SEHNR and CDR2 is FQNEAQ (reference sequence). The CDR3 is made up of 16 amino acids. The V and J ends lost 3 bases and 2 bases, in that order; junction bases with no gene match: 5. CDR3 nucleotide sequence: TGTGCCAGCAGCTTGGGGACAGGGAGACGCAATCAGCCCCAGCATTTT. It translates to CASSLGTGRRNQPQHF.

This chain uses TRBV6-4 with TRBJ2-3; possible D gene TRBD1, 6 bases. Germline V gene sequence: CDR1 MRHNA, CDR2 SNTAGT. The CDR3 is made up of 16 amino acids. V shed 0 bases and J shed 3 bases, with 13 bases lying between them. CDR3 bases: TGTGCCAGCAGTGACTCGACAGGTTCGGGGACAGATACGCAGTATTTT. Amino acid sequence: CASSDSTGSGTDTQYF.

This chain connects TRBV10-3 to TRBJ2-4; tentative D call: TRBD2 (6 bases). The germline V gene encodes CDR1 ENHRY and CDR2 SYGVKD. This CDR3 spans 15 amino acids. Trimming took off 3 bases at V and 1 base at J, with 10 bases between the two ends. The CDR3 loop reads CAISELAVAKNIQYF. In DNA, the CDR3 is TGTGCCATCAGTGAATTAGCGGTTGCCAAAAACATTCAGTACTTC.

The rearrangement uses TRBV2 and TRBJ2-6; TRBD1 matches 10 bases. Losses at the gene ends were 6 bases for V and 2 bases for J; bases not matched to a gene: 10. CDR1 SNHLY and CDR2 FYNNEI come from the germline V gene. This CDR3 has 18 residues. As DNA, the CDR3 is TGTGCCAGCAGACCCCGACAGGGGGCGCTGACTGGGGCCAACGTCCTGACTTTC. As protein: CASRPRQGALTGANVLTF.

This chain links TRBV5-4 with TRBJ1-1; 8 bases match TRBD1. Germline V gives CDR1 SGHNT, CDR2 YYREEE (reference sequence). This CDR3 has 15 amino acids. Losses at the gene ends were 0 bases for V and 5 bases for J; bases not matched to a gene: 6. The CDR3 loop is CASSLDRGRTTEAFF. In DNA, the CDR3 is TGTGCCAGCAGCTTGGACAGGGGGAGAACAACTGAAGCTTTCTTT.

V usage is TRBV11-3 and J usage is TRBJ2-3, with TRBD1 matching 9 bases. The CDR3 runs 15 residues. The V gene end was trimmed by 4 bases and the J gene end by 3 bases; junction bases not matched to a gene: 5. Germline loops: CDR1 SGHNT, CDR2 YENEEA. The CDR3 loop reads CASSYPGQGTDTQYF. In DNA form, the CDR3 reads TGTGCCAGCAGCTACCCGGGACAGGGAACAGATACGCAGTATTTT.

The chain is built from TRBV6-1 and TRBJ1-2; 7 bases map to TRBD1. CDR3 size: 15 residues. CDR1 is MNHNS and CDR2 is SASEGT in the germline V gene. V lost 3 bases to trimming and J lost 5 bases; unmatched junction nucleotides: 9. CDR3 nucleotide sequence: TGTGCCAGCAGTGATGGGACAGCGGTCTCTTATGGCTACACCTTC. This codes for CASSDGTAVSYGYTF.

The chain recombines TRBV18 with TRBJ2-7; maybe TRBD2 (6 bases). The CDR3 totals 15 residues. Germline V gene sequence: CDR1 KGHSH, CDR2 LQKENI. Trimming took off 2 bases at V and 2 bases at J, with 13 bases between the two ends. The CDR3 spells CASSPGRGSTYEQYF. For the CDR3, the DNA is TGTGCCAGCTCACCAGGGCGGGGTAGCACCTACGAGCAGTACTTC.

The CDR3 spells CASSEGQGGEKLFF. In nucleotides, the CDR3 is TGTGCCAGCAGTGAAGGACAGGGAGGTGAAAAACTGTTTTTT. This chain connects TRBV2 to TRBJ1-4; 7 bases are a match to TRBD1. Trimming at V came to 1 base and at J to 7 bases, leaving 3 bases not matched to a gene. The CDR3 is 14 residues long. Germline V gives CDR1 SNHLY, CDR2 FYNNEI.

This chain joins TRBV27 and TRBJ2-1; 8 nucleotides line up with TRBD1. The V gene end was trimmed by 5 bases and the J gene end by 9 bases; junction bases not matched to a gene: 6. The length of the CDR3 is 13 residues. Germline loops: CDR1 MNHEY, CDR2 SMNVEV (reference sequence). CDR3 sequence: CASSPPTGGEQFF. The CDR3 region has the DNA TGTGCCAGCAGTCCTCCCACAGGGGGTGAGCAGTTCTTC.

The V and J genes are TRBV5-1 and TRBJ2-7; TRBD1 matches at 11 bases. Germline lookup yields CDR1 SGHRS and CDR2 YFSETQ. V was pared by 4 bases and J by 2 bases, with 5 bases of the junction left unmatched. The CDR3 is 15 amino acids. In DNA, the CDR3 is TGCGCCAGCAGCCCGGGGGACAGGGGGGCCTACGAGCAGTACTTC. It is translated as CASSPGDRGAYEQYF.

This sequence joins TRBV5-6 and TRBJ1-2; 8 bases agree with TRBD1. Germline lookup yields CDR1 SGHDT and CDR2 YYEEEE. Trimming removed 7 bases from V and 4 bases from J; junction bases left unmatched: 6. The CDR3 spans 13 residues. The CDR3 reads CASLDRATYGYTF. The CDR3 nucleotides are TGTGCCAGCCTGGACAGGGCGACCTATGGCTACACCTTC.

This chain links TRBV7-8 with TRBJ1-3; D is unresolved. The CDR3 loop spans 13 amino acids. V was shortened by 5 bases and J by 8 bases, with 13 bases between the two germline ends. The V gene's germline CDR1 is SGHVS and CDR2 FQNEAQ. The DNA of the CDR3 is TGTGCCAGCAGCATCTCTGTGGTAGACACCATATATTTT. It is translated as CASSISVVDTIYF.

A remark on this clone: The junction and the germline gene differ at one end; a read error may be behind it. The chain carries TRBV7-9 and TRBJ2-3; no clear D gene. Germline V gene lookup returns CDR1 SEHNR and CDR2 FQNEAQ (reference sequence). The CDR3 spans 14 residues. The chain's CDR3 is CASSWKNSIDTQYF. CDR3 nucleotide sequence: TGTGCCAGCAGCTGGAAAAATAGCATAGATACGCAGTATTTT.

V gene TRBV5-6 combines with J gene TRBJ1-1, with 10 positions matching TRBD1. Germline V lookup: CDR1 SGHDT, CDR2 YYEEEE. The length of the CDR3 is 13 residues. V lost 3 bases, J lost 11 bases, and 7 bases stayed unmatched. CDR3 sequence reads: CASSYGTGVGAFF. The CDR3, as DNA: TGTGCCAGCAGCTATGGGACAGGGGTGGGTGCTTTCTTT.

The rearrangement links TRBV15 to TRBJ1-4, with 8 bases aligning to TRBD1. J was trimmed by 7 bases and V by 8 bases; bases with no gene match: 9. The germline V gene has CDR1 LNHNV and CDR2 YYDKDF (reference sequence). This CDR3 has 14 amino acids. CDR3 in amino acids: CATGRTGILEKLFF. In nucleotides, the CDR3 is TGTGCCACCGGAAGGACAGGGATACTTGAAAAACTGTTTTTT.

The chain couples TRBV28 to TRBJ2-7; 9 bases map to TRBD2. The CDR3 spans 15 residues. CDR1 is MDHEN, CDR2 SYDVKM, per germline. J was trimmed by 2 bases and V by 2 bases; bases with no gene match: 4. The CDR3 DNA sequence: TGTGCCAGCAGTTTAACGGCGGGAGGGCCCTACGAGCAGTACTTC. Protein product: CASSLTAGGPYEQYF. Together with reference TRBV28 and TRBJ2-7, the CDR3 gives the full variable domain: DVKVTQSSRYLVKRTGEKVFLECVQDMDHENMFWYRQDPGLGLRLIYFSYDVKMKEKGDIPEGYSVSREKKERFSLILESASTNQTSMYLCASSLTAGGPYEQYFGPGTRLTVT.